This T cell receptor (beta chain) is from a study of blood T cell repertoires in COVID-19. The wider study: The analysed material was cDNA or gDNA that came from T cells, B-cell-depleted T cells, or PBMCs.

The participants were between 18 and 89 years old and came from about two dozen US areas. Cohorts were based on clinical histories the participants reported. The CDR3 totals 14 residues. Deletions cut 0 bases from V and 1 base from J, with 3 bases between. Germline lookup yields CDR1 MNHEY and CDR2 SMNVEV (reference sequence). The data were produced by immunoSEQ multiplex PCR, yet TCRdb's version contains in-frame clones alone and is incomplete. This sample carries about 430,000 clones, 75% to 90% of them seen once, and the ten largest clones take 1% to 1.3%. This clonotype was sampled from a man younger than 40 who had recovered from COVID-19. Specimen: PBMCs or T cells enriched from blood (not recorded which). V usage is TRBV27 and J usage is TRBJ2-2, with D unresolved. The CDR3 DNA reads TGTGCCAGCAGTTTATCCCGGAACACCGGGGAGCTGTTTTTT. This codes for CASSLSRNTGELFF.